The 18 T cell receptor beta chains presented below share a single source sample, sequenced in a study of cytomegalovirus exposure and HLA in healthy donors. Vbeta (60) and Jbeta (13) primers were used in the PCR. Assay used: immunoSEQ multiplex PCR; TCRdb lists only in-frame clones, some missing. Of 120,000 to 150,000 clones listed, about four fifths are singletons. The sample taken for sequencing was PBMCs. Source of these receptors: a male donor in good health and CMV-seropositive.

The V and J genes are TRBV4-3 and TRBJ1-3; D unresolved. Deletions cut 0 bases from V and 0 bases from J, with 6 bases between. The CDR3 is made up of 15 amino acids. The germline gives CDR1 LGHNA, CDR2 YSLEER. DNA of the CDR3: TGCGCCAGCAGCCAAGATCGGTACTCTGGAAACACCATATATTTT. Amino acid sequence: CASSQDRYSGNTIYF.

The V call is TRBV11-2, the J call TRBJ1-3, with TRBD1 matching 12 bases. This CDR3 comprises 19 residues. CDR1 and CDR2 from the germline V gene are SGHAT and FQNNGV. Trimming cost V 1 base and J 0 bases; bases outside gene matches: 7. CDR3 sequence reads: CASSLGRGTGGLSGNTIYF. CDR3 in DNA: TGTGCCAGCAGCTTAGGACGGGGGACAGGGGGCCTCTCTGGAAACACCATATATTTT.

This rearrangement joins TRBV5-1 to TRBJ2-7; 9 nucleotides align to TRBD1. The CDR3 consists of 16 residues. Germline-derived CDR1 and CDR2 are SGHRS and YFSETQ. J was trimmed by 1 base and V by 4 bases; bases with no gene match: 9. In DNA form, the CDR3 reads TGCGCCAGCAGCGAGCGAGGTGGGACAGGGTCCTACGAGCAGTACTTC. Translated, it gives CASSERGGTGSYEQYF. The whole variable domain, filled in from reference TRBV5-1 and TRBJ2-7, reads KAGVTQTPRYLIKTRGQQVTLSCSPISGHRSVSWYQQTPGQGLQFLFEYFSETQRNKGNFPGRFSGRQFSNSRSEMNVSTLELGDSALYLCASSERGGTGSYEQYFGPGTRLTVT.

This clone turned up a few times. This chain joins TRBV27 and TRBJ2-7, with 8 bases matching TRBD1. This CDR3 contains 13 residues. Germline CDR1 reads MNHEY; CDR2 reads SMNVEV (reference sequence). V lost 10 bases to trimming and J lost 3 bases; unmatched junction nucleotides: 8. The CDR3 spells CATSRDRGYEQYF. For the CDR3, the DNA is TGTGCCACCTCGAGAGACAGGGGCTACGAGCAGTACTTC.

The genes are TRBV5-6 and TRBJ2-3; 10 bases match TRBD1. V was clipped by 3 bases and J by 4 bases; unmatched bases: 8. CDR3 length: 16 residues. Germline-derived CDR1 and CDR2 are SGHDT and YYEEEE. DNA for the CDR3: TGTGCCAGCAGCTCGTCCGGGACAGGGGAGGCAGATACGCAGTATTTT. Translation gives CASSSSGTGEADTQYF. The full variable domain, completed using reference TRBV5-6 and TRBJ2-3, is DAGVTQSPTHLIKTRGQQVTLRCSPKSGHDTVSWYQQALGQGPQFIFQYYEEEERQRGNFPDRFSGHQFPNYSSELNVNALLLGDSALYLCASSSSGTGEADTQYFGPGTRLTVL.

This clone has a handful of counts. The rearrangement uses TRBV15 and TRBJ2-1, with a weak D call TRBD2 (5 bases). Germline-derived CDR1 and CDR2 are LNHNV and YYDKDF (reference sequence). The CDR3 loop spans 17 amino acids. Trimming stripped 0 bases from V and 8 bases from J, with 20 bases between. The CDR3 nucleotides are TGTGCCACCAGCAGAGATAAGGCCGACTACTTTCCGGATGAGCAGTTCTTC. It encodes CATSRDKADYFPDEQFF.

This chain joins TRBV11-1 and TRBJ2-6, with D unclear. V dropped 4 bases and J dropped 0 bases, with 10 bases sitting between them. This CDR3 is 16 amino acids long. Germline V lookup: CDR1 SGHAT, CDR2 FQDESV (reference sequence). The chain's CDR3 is CASSSRSLSGANVLTF. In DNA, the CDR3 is TGTGCCAGCAGCTCCCGGAGCCTCTCTGGGGCCAACGTCCTGACTTTC.

The CDR3 DNA reads TGTGCCAGCAGCTTAGCCGCGGGACAGGGCACGGGGTATGGCTACACCTTC. Protein: CASSLAAGQGTGYGYTF. The J gene is TRBJ1-2, the V gene TRBV7-6; 9 bases fit TRBD1. The length of the CDR3 is 17 residues. Germline lookup yields CDR1 SGHVS and CDR2 FNYEAQ. The V gene end was trimmed by 0 bases and the J gene end by 5 bases; junction bases not matched to a gene: 10.

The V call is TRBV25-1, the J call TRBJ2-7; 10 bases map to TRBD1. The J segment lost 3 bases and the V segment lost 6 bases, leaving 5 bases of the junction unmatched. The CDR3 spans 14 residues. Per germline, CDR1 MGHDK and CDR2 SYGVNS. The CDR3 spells CASRAGTGVYEQYF. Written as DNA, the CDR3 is TGTGCCAGCAGGGCCGGGACAGGGGTCTACGAGCAGTACTTC.

The CDR3 DNA reads TGCAGTGCTGAGAACTCCTACGAGCAGTACTTC. Its translation: CSAENSYEQYF. The rearrangement uses TRBV20-1 and TRBJ2-7, with D hard to call. Trimming removed 5 bases at V and 0 bases at J, with 5 bases between. This CDR3 has 11 amino acids. Germline CDR1 is DFQATT and CDR2 is SNEGSKA (reference sequence).

DNA of the CDR3: TGCGCCAGCAGCTTGGGGGACACCCGTGAGAGAGAGCAGTACTTC. Translation: CASSLGDTREREQYF. The V and J genes are TRBV5-1 and TRBJ2-7; maybe TRBD1 (6 bases). V lost 0 bases and J 7 bases, leaving 17 bases between the germline ends. The CDR3 covers 15 residues. Germline V gives CDR1 SGHRS, CDR2 YFSETQ.

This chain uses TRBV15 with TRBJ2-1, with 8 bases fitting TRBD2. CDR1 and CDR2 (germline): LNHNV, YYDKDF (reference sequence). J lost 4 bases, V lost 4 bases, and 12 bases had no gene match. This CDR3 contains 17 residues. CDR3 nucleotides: TGTGCCACCAGCACTTTCTCTCAGCGGGAGAATTACAATGAGCAGTTCTTC. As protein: CATSTFSQRENYNEQFF. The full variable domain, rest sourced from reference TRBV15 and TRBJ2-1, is DAMVIQNPRYQVTQFGKPVTLSCSQTLNHNVMYWYQQKSSQAPKLLFHYYDKDFNNEADTPDNFQSRRPNTSFCFLDIRSPGLGDTAMYLCATSTFSQRENYNEQFFGPGTRLTVL.

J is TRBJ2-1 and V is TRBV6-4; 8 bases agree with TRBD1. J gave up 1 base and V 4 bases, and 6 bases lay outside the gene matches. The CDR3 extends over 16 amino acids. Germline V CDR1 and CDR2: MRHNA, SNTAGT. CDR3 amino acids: CASSAADRASYNEQFF. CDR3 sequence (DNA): TGTGCCAGCAGTGCCGCGGACAGGGCGTCCTACAATGAGCAGTTCTTC.

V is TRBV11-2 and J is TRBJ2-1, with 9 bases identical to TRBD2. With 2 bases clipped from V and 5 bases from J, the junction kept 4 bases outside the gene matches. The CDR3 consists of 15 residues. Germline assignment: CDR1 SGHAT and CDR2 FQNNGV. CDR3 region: CASSLRLAGNNEQFF. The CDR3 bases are TGTGCCAGCAGCTTAAGGCTAGCGGGGAACAATGAGCAGTTCTTC.

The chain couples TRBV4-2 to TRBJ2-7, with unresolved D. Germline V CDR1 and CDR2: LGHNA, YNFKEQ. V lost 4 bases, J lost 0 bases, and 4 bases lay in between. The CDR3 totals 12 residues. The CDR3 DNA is TGTGCCAGCAGCCCTAGCTCCTACGAGCAGTACTTC. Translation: CASSPSSYEQYF.

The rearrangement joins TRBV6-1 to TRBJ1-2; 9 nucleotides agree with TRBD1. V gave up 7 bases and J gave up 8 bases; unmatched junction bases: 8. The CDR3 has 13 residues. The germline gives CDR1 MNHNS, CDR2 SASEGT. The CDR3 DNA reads TGTGCCAGCAAAGATAGACAGGGGGGCGGCTACACCTTC. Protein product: CASKDRQGGGYTF.

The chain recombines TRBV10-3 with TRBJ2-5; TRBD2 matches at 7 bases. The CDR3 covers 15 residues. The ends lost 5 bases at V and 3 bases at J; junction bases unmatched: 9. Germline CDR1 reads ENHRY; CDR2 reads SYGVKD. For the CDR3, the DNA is TGTGCCATCAGTCCCGCGGGAGACCTTAAAGAGACCCAGTACTTC. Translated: CAISPAGDLKETQYF.

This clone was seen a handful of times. CDR3 region: CASSQLNTEAFF. DNA for the CDR3: TGCGCCAGCAGCCAACTCAACACTGAAGCTTTCTTT. This chain uses TRBV4-1 with TRBJ1-1; no definite D call. Germline V gene lookup returns CDR1 MGHRA and CDR2 YSYEKL. Trimming took off 2 bases at V and 2 bases at J, with 3 bases between the two ends. The CDR3 runs 12 residues.